The clone carrying this TCR beta chain was detected only once. The data belong to a study of CD8 T cells in acute hepatitis C reinfection. Study as a whole: CD8+ T cells specific for HCV NS3-1073 were sequenced.

Time point noted: naive CD8 control sorted from an acute-time-point sample. Acute primary HCV meant a new positive RNA or antibody result following a negative test within 24 weeks. Assay used: immunoSEQ multiplex PCR; TCRdb lists only in-frame clones, some missing. The table includes more than 35,000 clones, more than 75% detected once. CDR3 size: 13 residues. V dropped 4 bases and J dropped 4 bases, with 10 bases sitting between them. Germline V gene lookup returns CDR1 MGHDK and CDR2 SYGVNS. The chain recombines TRBV25-1 with TRBJ2-5, with D uncertain. This receptor was identified in a man younger than 40 with chronic hepatitis C. Sequencing was performed on naive CD8+ T cells from PBMCs. In DNA form, the CDR3 reads TGTGCCAGCAGTGCAGCTAGGAGAGAGACCCAGTACTTC. Translating gives CASSAARRETQYF.